The TCR beta chain under discussion was sequenced for a study of identical twins. Whole-study findings and limits: The study drew conclusions from cross-sectional statistical analysis, not from following the same donors. The authors noted that invariant MAIT and iNKT cells could partly confound zero-insertion analyses.

Every donor was a healthy Caucasian. Germline values: CDR1 SGHDT, CDR2 YYEEEE. CDR3 length: 13 residues. V lost 3 bases to trimming and J lost 6 bases, with 12 bases between them. This clonotype was observed a handful of times. The antigen is unknown. TCRdb processed the 5' RACE reads anew with MiXCR; each CDR3 protein has one entry. This table has 1.5 million to 2 million distinct CDR3 sequences, roughly 35% appearing once. Sample: cord blood. The receptor was derived from a newborn girl in good health. This sequence joins TRBV5-6 and TRBJ1-2; tentative D call: TRBD1 (6 bases). The CDR3 loop reads CASSSRGQDGYTF. The CDR3 nucleotides are TGTGCCAGCAGCTCTCGGGGGCAGGATGGCTACACCTTC.